These 23 T cell receptor beta chains were all obtained from the same sample, sequenced in a study of shared clonotypes between healthy human individuals (TCRdb year 2020). Libraries were made using the immunoSEQ multiplex PCR assay. TCRdb holds this immuneACCESS table with in-frame rearrangements only. Some clones are missing; in checked studies, unresolved V genes explain under half, and the rest has no known cause. The sample table holds under 750,000 clones, of which over 55% were seen once. The ten largest clones take up approximately 1.7% of the sample. Sequences were obtained from memory CD4+ T cells sorted from blood. The sample's cell subset or site, from its label and the paper: CD45RA-negative fraction. The receptors here all came from a woman aged 25 to 45 in good health.

J is TRBJ2-2 and V is TRBV7-6; 13 bases fit TRBD2. After removal of 5 bases from V and 7 bases from J, the junction contained 10 bases not matched to a gene. This CDR3 comprises 17 residues. In germline, CDR1 is SGHVS, CDR2 FNYEAQ. The CDR3 DNA reads TGTGCCAGCAGCATCACCACTAGCGGGAGGGCCCACGGGGAGCTGTTTTTT. Protein product: CASSITTSGRAHGELFF.

The CDR3 spells CASSNRGGTDTQYF. DNA of the CDR3: TGTGCCAGTAGTAACAGGGGTGGCACAGATACGCAGTATTTT. The chain links TRBV19 to TRBJ2-3; 7 bases agree with TRBD1. The germline gives CDR1 LNHDA, CDR2 SQIVND (reference sequence). The CDR3 contains 14 residues. The J segment lost 1 base and the V segment lost 4 bases, leaving 2 bases of the junction unmatched. Supplemented by reference TRBV19 and TRBJ2-3, the full variable domain reads DGGITQSPKYLFRKEGQNVTLSCEQNLNHDAMYWYRQDPGQGLRLIYYSQIVNDFQKGDIAEGYSVSREKKESFPLTVTSAQKNPTAFYLCASSNRGGTDTQYFGPGTRLTVL.

Comments on this clone: Other DNA sequences in the same sample also yield this CDR3. V and J are TRBV9 and TRBJ2-1, with D maybe TRBD2 (5 bases). This CDR3 spans 16 amino acids. Germline CDR1 SGDLS, CDR2 YYNGEE. V was shortened by 0 bases and J by 0 bases, with 10 bases between the two germline ends. CDR3 loop: CASSVVGGSSYNEQFF. The DNA of the CDR3 is TGTGCCAGCAGCGTAGTAGGAGGAAGCTCCTACAATGAGCAGTTCTTC. The whole variable domain, remainder taken from reference TRBV9 and TRBJ2-1, is DSGVTQTPKHLITATGQRVTLRCSPRSGDLSVYWYQQSLDQGLQFLIQYYNGEERAKGNILERFSAQQFPDLHSELNLSSLELGDSALYFCASSVVGGSSYNEQFFGPGTRLTVL.

The V and J genes are TRBV6-5 and TRBJ1-6, with D hard to call. CDR3 length: 15 amino acids. Germline V gene sequence: CDR1 MNHEY, CDR2 SVGAGI. Trimming pared 2 bases from V and 7 bases from J, leaving 12 bases between. For the CDR3, the DNA is TGTGCCAGCAGTTACGACGGGGAGGAGAATTCACCCCTCCACTTT. Protein: CASSYDGEENSPLHF.

The chain links TRBV28 to TRBJ1-5; D gene unclear. This CDR3 has 14 residues. V lost 6 bases and J 2 bases, leaving 11 bases between the germline ends. The germline V gene encodes CDR1 MDHEN and CDR2 SYDVKM. In DNA, the CDR3 is TGTGCCAGCAGCTCCTCTATCCGCAATCAGCCCCAGCATTTT. Amino acids: CASSSSIRNQPQHF.

The CDR3 DNA reads TGTGCCAGCAGCCATATCACAGGGGGCACTGAAGCTTTCTTT. Amino acid sequence: CASSHITGGTEAFF. This rearrangement joins TRBV4-2 to TRBJ1-1, with 8 bases lining up with TRBD1. V trimming: 3 bases; J trimming: 4 bases; junction bases outside the gene matches: 4. The CDR3 has 14 amino acids. CDR1 is LGHNA and CDR2 is YNFKEQ in the germline V gene.

This clone has more than one count but fewer than ten. This rearrangement joins TRBV9 to TRBJ2-5; 7 nucleotides match TRBD2. Unmatched junction bases numbered 7, after V lost 3 bases and J lost 2 bases. Germline V gene sequence: CDR1 SGDLS, CDR2 YYNGEE. The CDR3 consists of 15 residues. Here the CDR3 reads CASSARAGQQETQYF. The CDR3 DNA reads TGTGCCAGCAGCGCAAGAGCGGGGCAGCAAGAGACCCAGTACTTC.

This clone was seen ten or more times. The chain links TRBV7-8 to TRBJ1-5, with TRBD1 identical over 9 bases. The V segment lost 5 bases and the J segment 4 bases; nucleotides outside the gene matches: 9. The CDR3 is 16 amino acids. Looked up from germline, CDR1 is SGHVS and CDR2 is FQNEAQ. CDR3 nucleotides: TGTGCCAGCAGCCAAAGGACAGGGGAAGGTAATCAGCCCCAGCATTTT. It specifies CASSQRTGEGNQPQHF.

The V and J genes are TRBV28 and TRBJ1-5; the D is unclear. The V gene's germline CDR1 is MDHEN and CDR2 SYDVKM. This CDR3 region has 14 residues. V lost 5 bases and J 7 bases, leaving 15 bases between the germline ends. CDR3 residues: CASSPTGSAQPQHF. CDR3 coding DNA: TGTGCCAGCAGTCCCACGGGGAGCGCCCAGCCCCAGCATTTT.

This clone appeared once. The rearrangement links TRBV7-6 to TRBJ2-5, with D tentatively TRBD2 (6 bases). Trimming pared 3 bases from V and 5 bases from J, leaving 16 bases between. The germline V gene encodes CDR1 SGHVS and CDR2 FNYEAQ. The CDR3 spans 15 residues. The CDR3 reads CASSFNAGGRETQYF. As DNA, the CDR3 is TGTGCCAGCAGCTTCAATGCAGGAGGGAGGGAGACCCAGTACTTC.

This clone was detected a few times. The J gene is TRBJ1-5, the V gene TRBV19, with 9 positions matching TRBD1. Germline V CDR1 and CDR2: LNHDA, SQIVND (reference sequence). Trimming removed 6 bases from V and 9 bases from J; junction bases left unmatched: 15. The CDR3 is 16 amino acids. The CDR3 protein is CASSPPGQGLSPPQHF. For the CDR3, the DNA is TGTGCCAGTAGCCCGCCGGGACAGGGATTAAGTCCGCCCCAGCATTTT.

The genes are TRBV27 and TRBJ2-2; the D gene is possibly TRBD1 (6 bases). Germline V gene sequence: CDR1 MNHEY, CDR2 SMNVEV (reference sequence). The V gene lost 5 bases and the J gene lost 8 bases, with 9 bases spanning the gap. This CDR3 spans 12 amino acids. The CDR3 DNA is TGTGCCAGCAGTGGCGGACAGGGGGAGCTGTTTTTT. This translates into CASSGGQGELFF.

This clone was counted between two and nine times. The CDR3 coding sequence is TGTGCCAGCAGCCTTGCTGCAGGGGAGGATTGGGAGACCCAGTACTTC. This sequence encodes CASSLAAGEDWETQYF. The genes are TRBV5-6 and TRBJ2-5; D possibly matches TRBD1 or TRBD2 (6 bases each). Trimming cost V 4 bases and J 5 bases, with 21 bases left between them. The CDR3 consists of 16 residues. The germline V gene has CDR1 SGHDT and CDR2 YYEEEE.

In its sample, this clone was seen many times. V is TRBV11-2 and J is TRBJ1-4, with D possibly TRBD1 on 6 matching bases. Germline V gene sequence: CDR1 SGHAT, CDR2 FQNNGV. The CDR3 length is 15 residues. Between the trimmed V and J ends, which lost 2 bases and 8 bases, there was a span of 15 bases. CDR3 DNA sequence: TGTGCCAGCAGCTTAATCGGGGGCTTGGGCGAAAAACTGTTTTTT. Residues: CASSLIGGLGEKLFF.

The chain carries TRBV11-2 and TRBJ2-1; D not resolved. V dropped 5 bases and J dropped 8 bases, with 10 bases sitting between them. Per germline, CDR1 SGHAT and CDR2 FQNNGV. This CDR3 has 12 amino acids. In DNA, the CDR3 is TGTGCCAGCAGCCATGACCGACATGAGCAGTTCTTC. It encodes CASSHDRHEQFF.

The V and J genes are TRBV19 and TRBJ1-2, with D maybe TRBD1 (5 bases). This CDR3 spans 15 amino acids. From germline, CDR1 is LNHDA and CDR2 SQIVND (reference sequence). V lost 5 bases to trimming and J lost 3 bases, with 16 bases between them. The CDR3 DNA is TGTGCCAGTAGTCCCCACCTCGGGGCGGACTATGGCTACACCTTC. Translating gives CASSPHLGADYGYTF.

The V call is TRBV9, the J call TRBJ2-6; weak D call: TRBD2 (5 bases). V shed 3 bases and J shed 1 base, with 17 bases lying between them. Germline V gene sequence: CDR1 SGDLS, CDR2 YYNGEE. This CDR3 is 18 amino acids long. Here the CDR3 DNA reads TGTGCCAGCAGCGCGGAACTAGTGGCCGGATCTGGGGCCAACGTCCTGACTTTC. This sequence encodes CASSAELVAGSGANVLTF.

The J gene is TRBJ2-5, the V gene TRBV2; 7 nucleotides align to TRBD1. J was trimmed by 1 base and V by 6 bases; bases with no gene match: 8. The CDR3 runs to 15 residues. Germline values: CDR1 SNHLY, CDR2 FYNNEI. The CDR3 bases are TGTGCCAGCAGGTTACAGGGGATAGGCCAAGAGACCCAGTACTTC. Protein sequence: CASRLQGIGQETQYF.

CDR3 DNA sequence: TGTGCCAGCCGGGGAGTCTACGAGCAGTACTTC. Residues: CASRGVYEQYF. The chain recombines TRBV2 with TRBJ2-7; possible D gene TRBD2, 5 bases. Looked up from germline, CDR1 is SNHLY and CDR2 is FYNNEI. Trimming stripped 8 bases from V and 3 bases from J, with 8 bases between. This CDR3 spans 11 amino acids.

The chain recombines TRBV6-4 with TRBJ2-7; TRBD1 matches at 9 bases. The ends lost 2 bases at V and 6 bases at J; junction bases unmatched: 11. The CDR3 extends over 16 amino acids. Germline V gene data show CDR1 as MRHNA and CDR2 as SNTAGT. The CDR3 loop is CASSDTSGTGRSEQYF. The CDR3 DNA reads TGTGCCAGCAGTGACACCTCCGGGACAGGGAGATCCGAGCAGTACTTC.

The chain recombines TRBV19 with TRBJ2-2; 8 bases are a match to TRBD1. The CDR3 is 16 amino acids. The germline V gene encodes CDR1 LNHDA and CDR2 SQIVND (reference sequence). J was trimmed by 5 bases and V by 5 bases; bases with no gene match: 10. The CDR3: CASSPTPGQGTGELFF. CDR3 DNA: TGTGCCAGTAGTCCTACCCCCGGACAGGGTACCGGGGAGCTGTTTTTT.

The rearrangement joins TRBV5-1 to TRBJ2-6; D is undetermined. CDR3 length equals 16 residues. V was clipped by 6 bases and J by 0 bases, with 13 bases between them. Per the germline V gene, CDR1 is SGHRS and CDR2 is YFSETQ. CDR3 amino acids: CASTALLSSGANVLTF. CDR3 bases: TGCGCCAGCACCGCCCTATTATCCTCTGGGGCCAACGTCCTGACTTTC. Variable domain in full (rest from reference TRBV5-1 and TRBJ2-6): KAGVTQTPRYLIKTRGQQVTLSCSPISGHRSVSWYQQTPGQGLQFLFEYFSETQRNKGNFPGRFSGRQFSNSRSEMNVSTLELGDSALYLCASTALLSSGANVLTFGAGSRLTVL.

The chain has TRBV7-6 and TRBJ1-5; 9 positions match TRBD1. Trimming at V came to 5 bases and at J to 7 bases, leaving 6 bases not matched to a gene. The CDR3 is 14 residues long. Germline V gives CDR1 SGHVS, CDR2 FNYEAQ. In nucleotides, the CDR3 is TGTGCCAGCAGCATTCGACAGGGGGAACAGCCCCAGCATTTT. Its protein product is CASSIRQGEQPQHF.